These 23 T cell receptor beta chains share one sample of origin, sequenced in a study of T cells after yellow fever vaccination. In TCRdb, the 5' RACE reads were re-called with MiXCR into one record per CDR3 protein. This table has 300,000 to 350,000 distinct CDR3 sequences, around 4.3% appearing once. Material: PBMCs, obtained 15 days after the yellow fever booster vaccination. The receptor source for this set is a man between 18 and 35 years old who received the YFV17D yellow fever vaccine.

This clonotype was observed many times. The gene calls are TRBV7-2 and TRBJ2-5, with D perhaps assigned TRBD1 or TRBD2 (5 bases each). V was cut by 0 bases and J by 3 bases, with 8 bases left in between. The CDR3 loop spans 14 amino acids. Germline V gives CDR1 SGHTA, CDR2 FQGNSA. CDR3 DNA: TGTGCCAGCAGCTTAGCGGGGACGGAAGAGACCCAGTACTTC. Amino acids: CASSLAGTEETQYF. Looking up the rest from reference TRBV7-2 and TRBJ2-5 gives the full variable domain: GAGVSQSPSNKVTEKGKDVELRCDPISGHTALYWYRQSLGQGLEFLIYFQGNSAPDKSGLPSDRFSAERTGGSVSTLTIQRTQQEDSAVYLCASSLAGTEETQYFGPGTRLLVL.

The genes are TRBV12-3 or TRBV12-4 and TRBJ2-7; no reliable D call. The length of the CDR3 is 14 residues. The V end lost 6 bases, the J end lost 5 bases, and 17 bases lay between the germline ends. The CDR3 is CASRLSTPSDEQYF. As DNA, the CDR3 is TGTGCCAGCAGGCTTTCCACACCTAGTGACGAGCAGTACTTC.

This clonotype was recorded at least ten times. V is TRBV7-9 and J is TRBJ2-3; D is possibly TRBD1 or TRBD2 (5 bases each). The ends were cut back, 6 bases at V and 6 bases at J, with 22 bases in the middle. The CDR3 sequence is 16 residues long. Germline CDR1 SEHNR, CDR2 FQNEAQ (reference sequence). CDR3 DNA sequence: TGTGCCAGCAGTCAGGGTACGGGAACCCTCACGGATACGCAGTATTTT. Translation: CASSQGTGTLTDTQYF.

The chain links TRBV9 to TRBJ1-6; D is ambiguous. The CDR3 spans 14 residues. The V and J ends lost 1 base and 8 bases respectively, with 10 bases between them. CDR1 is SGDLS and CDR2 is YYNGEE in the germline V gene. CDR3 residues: CASSVTDDYSPLHF. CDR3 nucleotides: TGTGCCAGCAGCGTAACCGATGATTATTCACCCCTCCACTTT.

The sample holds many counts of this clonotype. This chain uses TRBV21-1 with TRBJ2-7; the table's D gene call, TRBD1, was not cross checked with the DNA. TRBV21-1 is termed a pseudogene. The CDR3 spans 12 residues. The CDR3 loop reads CASSKTGNEQYV. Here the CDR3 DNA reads TGTGCCAGCAGCAAGACAGGGAACGAGCAGTACGTC.

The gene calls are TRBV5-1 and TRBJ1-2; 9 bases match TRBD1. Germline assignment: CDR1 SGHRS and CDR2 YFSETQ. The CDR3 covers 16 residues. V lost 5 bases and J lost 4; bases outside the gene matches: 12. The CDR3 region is CASSFSLGQGAYGYTF. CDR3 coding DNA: TGCGCCAGCAGTTTCAGCTTGGGACAGGGAGCCTATGGCTACACCTTC.

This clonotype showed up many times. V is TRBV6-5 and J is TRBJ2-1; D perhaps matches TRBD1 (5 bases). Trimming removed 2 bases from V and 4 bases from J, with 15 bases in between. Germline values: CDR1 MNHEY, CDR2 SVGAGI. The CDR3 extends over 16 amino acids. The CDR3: CASSYDGQGIYNEQFF. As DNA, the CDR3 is TGTGCCAGCAGTTACGACGGGCAGGGAATTTACAATGAGCAGTTCTTC.

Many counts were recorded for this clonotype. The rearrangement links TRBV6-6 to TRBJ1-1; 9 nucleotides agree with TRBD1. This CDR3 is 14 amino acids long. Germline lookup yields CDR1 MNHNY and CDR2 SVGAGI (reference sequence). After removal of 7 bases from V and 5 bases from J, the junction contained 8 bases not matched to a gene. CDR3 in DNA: TGTGCCAGCACCCAAACAGGGGGCCGAACTGAAGCTTTCTTT. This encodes CASTQTGGRTEAFF.

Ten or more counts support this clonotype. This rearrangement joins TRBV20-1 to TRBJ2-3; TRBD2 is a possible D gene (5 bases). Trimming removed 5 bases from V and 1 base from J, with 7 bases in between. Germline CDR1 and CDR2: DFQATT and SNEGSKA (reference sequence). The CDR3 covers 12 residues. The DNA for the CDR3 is TGCAGTGCTGACTACGGCACAGATACGCAGTATTTT. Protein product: CSADYGTDTQYF.

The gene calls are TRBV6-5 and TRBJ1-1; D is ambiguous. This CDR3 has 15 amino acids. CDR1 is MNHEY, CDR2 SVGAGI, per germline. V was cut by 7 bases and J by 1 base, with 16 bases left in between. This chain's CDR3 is CASTGLGPENTEAFF. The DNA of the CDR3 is TGTGCCAGCACGGGATTGGGCCCAGAGAACACTGAAGCTTTCTTT.

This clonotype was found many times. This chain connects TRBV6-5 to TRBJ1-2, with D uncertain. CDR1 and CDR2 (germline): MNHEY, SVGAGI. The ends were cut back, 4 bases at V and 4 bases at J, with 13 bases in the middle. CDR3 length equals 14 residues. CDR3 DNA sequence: TGTGCCAGCAGTTCCTTCGGTGGTAGCTATGGCTACACCTTC. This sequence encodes CASSSFGGSYGYTF.

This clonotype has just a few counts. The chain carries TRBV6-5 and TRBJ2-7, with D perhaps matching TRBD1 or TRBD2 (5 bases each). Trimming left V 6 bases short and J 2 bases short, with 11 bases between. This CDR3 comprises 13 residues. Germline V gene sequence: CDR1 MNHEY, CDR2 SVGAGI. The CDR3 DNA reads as TGTGCCAGCAGGAGGGGCGGACCCTACGAGCAGTACTTC. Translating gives CASRRGGPYEQYF.

CDR3 sequence reads: CASSPGGERSEAFF. CDR3 coding DNA: TGTGCCAGCAGTCCAGGGGGGGAGAGGTCTGAAGCTTTCTTT. The J gene is TRBJ1-1, the V gene TRBV12-3 or TRBV12-4, with 7 bases that match TRBD1. The CDR3 is 14 residues long. The J segment lost 6 bases and the V segment lost 5 bases, leaving 9 bases of the junction unmatched.

The CDR3 DNA is TGTGCCAGCAGTGAGGTAGTGGATACGCAGTATTTT. Amino acids: CASSEVVDTQYF. The rearrangement joins TRBV2 to TRBJ2-3; D uncertain. Germline lookup yields CDR1 SNHLY and CDR2 FYNNEI. The CDR3 has 12 residues. Trimming took 3 bases from V and 6 from J, leaving 7 bases between them.

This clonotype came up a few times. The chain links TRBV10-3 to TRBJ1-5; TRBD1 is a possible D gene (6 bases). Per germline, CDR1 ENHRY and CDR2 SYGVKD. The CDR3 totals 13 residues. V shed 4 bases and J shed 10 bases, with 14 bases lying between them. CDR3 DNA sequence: TGTGCCATCAGTGGGGGGCCCCGGGACCCCCAGCATTTT. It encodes CAISGGPRDPQHF.

Here the CDR3 DNA reads TGCGCCAGCAGCCAAGCCGATCATCGCTACACCTTC. This codes for CASSQADHRYTF. The gene calls are TRBV4-1 and TRBJ1-2; D is unclear. The length of the CDR3 is 12 residues. CDR1 is MGHRA and CDR2 is YSYEKL in the germline V gene. Trimming took 1 base from V and 9 from J, leaving 9 bases between them.

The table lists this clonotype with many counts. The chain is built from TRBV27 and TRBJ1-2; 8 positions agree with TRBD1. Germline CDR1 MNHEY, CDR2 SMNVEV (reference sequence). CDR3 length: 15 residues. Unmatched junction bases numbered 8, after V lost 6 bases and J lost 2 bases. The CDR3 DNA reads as TGTGCCAGCAGATCCGCCTGGACAGGGAACTATGGCTACACCTTC. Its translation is CASRSAWTGNYGYTF.

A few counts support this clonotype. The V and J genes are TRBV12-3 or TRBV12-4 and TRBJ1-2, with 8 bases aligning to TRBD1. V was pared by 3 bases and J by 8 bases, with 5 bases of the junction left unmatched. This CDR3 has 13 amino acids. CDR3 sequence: CASSFQGAVGYTF. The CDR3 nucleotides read TGTGCCAGCAGTTTTCAGGGGGCGGTAGGCTACACCTTC.

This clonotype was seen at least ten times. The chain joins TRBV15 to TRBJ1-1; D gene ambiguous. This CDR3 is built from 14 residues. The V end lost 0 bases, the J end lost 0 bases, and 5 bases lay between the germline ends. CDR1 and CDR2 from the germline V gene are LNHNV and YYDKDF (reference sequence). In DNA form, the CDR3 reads TGTGCCACCAGCAGAGATACCATGAACACTGAAGCTTTCTTT. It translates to CATSRDTMNTEAFF. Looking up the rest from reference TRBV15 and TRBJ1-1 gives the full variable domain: DAMVIQNPRYQVTQFGKPVTLSCSQTLNHNVMYWYQQKSSQAPKLLFHYYDKDFNNEADTPDNFQSRRPNTSFCFLDIRSPGLGDTAMYLCATSRDTMNTEAFFGQGTRLTVV.

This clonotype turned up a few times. The CDR3 reads CASSRLKGTNEKLFF. In nucleotides, the CDR3 is TGTGCCAGCAGCCGATTGAAGGGGACTAATGAAAAACTGTTTTTT. The V call is TRBV3-1, the J call TRBJ1-4; maybe TRBD1 (5 bases). Germline lookup yields CDR1 LGHDT and CDR2 YNNKEL (reference sequence). The CDR3 covers 15 residues. V was pared by 4 bases and J by 2 bases, with 11 bases between.

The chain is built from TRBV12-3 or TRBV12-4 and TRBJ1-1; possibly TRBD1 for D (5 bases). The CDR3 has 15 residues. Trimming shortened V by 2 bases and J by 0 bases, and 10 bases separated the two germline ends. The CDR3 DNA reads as TGTGCCAGCAGTTTATTCGGGACGGTGAACACTGAAGCTTTCTTT. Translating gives CASSLFGTVNTEAFF.

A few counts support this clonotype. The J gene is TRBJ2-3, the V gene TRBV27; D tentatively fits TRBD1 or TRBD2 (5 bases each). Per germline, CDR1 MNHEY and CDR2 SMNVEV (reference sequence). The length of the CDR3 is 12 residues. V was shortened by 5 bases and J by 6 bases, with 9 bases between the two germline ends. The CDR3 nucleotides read TGTGCCAGCAGTACCTGGGGGGATACGCAGTATTTT. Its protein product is CASSTWGDTQYF.

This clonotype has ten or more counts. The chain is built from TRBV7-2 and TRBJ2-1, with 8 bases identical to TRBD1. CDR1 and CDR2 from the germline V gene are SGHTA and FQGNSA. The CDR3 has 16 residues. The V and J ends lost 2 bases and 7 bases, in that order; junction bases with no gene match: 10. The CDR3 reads CASSLRQGNPGNEQFF. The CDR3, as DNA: TGTGCCAGCAGCTTACGACAGGGGAACCCAGGAAATGAGCAGTTCTTC.